A selection of T cell receptor beta chains follows, all from one sample in a study of blood T cell repertoires in COVID-19. Profiling relied on immunoSEQ multiplex PCR, and the TCRdb table lists in-frame clones only, not all of them. The sample includes 300,000 to 350,000 clones, around 80% of them seen just once. Input material: peripheral blood. Every receptor here comes from a man aged 25 to 40 with active or convalescent COVID-19. The CDR3 runs from the conserved cysteine through the conserved F or W. The order of the fields is CDR3 protein, CDR3 DNA, D gene, CDR3 length, J gene, V gene, clone size. The D gene is left open where the match is weak. A row's size may be missing; if present it is once, few, many or a size class.

cdr3_aa: CASGRQIGEQYF
cdr3_nt: TGTGCCAGCGGCCGACAGATTGGAGAGCAGTACTTC
d_call: NA
cdr3_length: 12
j_call: TRBJ2-7
v_call: TRBV27
clone_size: NA

cdr3_aa: CASSLTQGTNTIYF
cdr3_nt: TGTGCCAGCTCACTAACTCAGGGGACGAACACCATATATTTT
d_call: NA
cdr3_length: 14
j_call: TRBJ1-3
v_call: TRBV18
clone_size: NA

cdr3_aa: CASSLVGGVNTEAFF
cdr3_nt: TGTGCCAGCAGCTTGGTTGGGGGGGTGAACACTGAAGCTTTCTTT
d_call: NA
cdr3_length: 15
j_call: TRBJ1-1
v_call: TRBV5-6
clone_size: NA

cdr3_aa: CASSFLGRTTDTQYF
cdr3_nt: TGTGCCAGCAGCTTTTTGGGCCGAACGACAGATACGCAGTATTTT
d_call: NA
cdr3_length: 15
j_call: TRBJ2-3
v_call: TRBV5-4
clone_size: NA

cdr3_aa: CASSPDQPQHF
cdr3_nt: TGCGCCAGCAGTCCAGATCAGCCCCAGCATTTT
d_call: NA
cdr3_length: 11
j_call: TRBJ1-5
v_call: TRBV23-1
clone_size: NA

cdr3_aa: CASSQGGETQYF
cdr3_nt: TGTGCCAGCAGTCAGGGAGGGGAGACCCAGTACTTC
d_call: TRBD2
cdr3_length: 12
j_call: TRBJ2-5
v_call: TRBV12-3/TRBV12-4
clone_size: NA

cdr3_aa: CASRKTGAGYEQYF
cdr3_nt: TGTGCCAGCAGAAAGACAGGGGCAGGGTACGAGCAGTACTTC
d_call: TRBD1
cdr3_length: 14
j_call: TRBJ2-7
v_call: TRBV2
clone_size: NA

cdr3_aa: CASSPRPGAADEQFF
cdr3_nt: TGTGCCAGTAGCCCTCGACCGGGAGCGGCTGATGAGCAGTTCTTC
d_call: NA
cdr3_length: 15
j_call: TRBJ2-1
v_call: TRBV19
clone_size: once

cdr3_aa: CASSKTSGYNEQFF
cdr3_nt: TGTGCCAGCAGTAAGACTAGCGGCTACAATGAGCAGTTCTTC
d_call: TRBD2
cdr3_length: 14
j_call: TRBJ2-1
v_call: TRBV2
clone_size: NA

cdr3_aa: CSVGAGTGIYEQYF
cdr3_nt: TGCAGCGTTGGAGCCGGGACAGGGATCTACGAGCAGTACTTC
d_call: TRBD1
cdr3_length: 14
j_call: TRBJ2-7
v_call: TRBV29-1
clone_size: NA

cdr3_aa: CSVEDIRGTNEKLFF
cdr3_nt: TGCAGCGTTGAAGATATCAGGGGCACTAATGAAAAACTGTTTTTT
d_call: NA
cdr3_length: 15
j_call: TRBJ1-4
v_call: TRBV29-1
clone_size: NA

cdr3_aa: CASSVEGREGTNTGELFF
cdr3_nt: TGTGCCAGCAGCGTAGAGGGCCGGGAGGGAACGAACACCGGGGAGCTGTTTTTT
d_call: TRBD2
cdr3_length: 18
j_call: TRBJ2-2
v_call: TRBV9
clone_size: NA

cdr3_aa: CASSLGAVSPYSEQYF
cdr3_nt: TGTGCCAGCAGTTTAGGGGCGGTCAGTCCCTACTCTGAGCAGTACTTC
d_call: NA
cdr3_length: 16
j_call: TRBJ2-7
v_call: TRBV27
clone_size: NA

cdr3_aa: CASSSGTSDYNEQFF
cdr3_nt: TGTGCCAGCAGCTCAGGGACTAGCGACTACAATGAGCAGTTCTTC
d_call: TRBD2
cdr3_length: 15
j_call: TRBJ2-1
v_call: TRBV7-8
clone_size: NA

cdr3_aa: CAIHPLWGTSGFSSYNEQFF
cdr3_nt: TGTGCCATACACCCTCTTTGGGGGACTAGCGGGTTTAGCTCCTACAATGAGCAGTTCTTC
d_call: TRBD2
cdr3_length: 20
j_call: TRBJ2-1
v_call: TRBV28
clone_size: NA

cdr3_aa: CASSIIGTEFPGELFF
cdr3_nt: TGTGCCAGTAGTATTATAGGGACAGAATTCCCCGGGGAGCTGTTTTTT
d_call: TRBD1
cdr3_length: 16
j_call: TRBJ2-2
v_call: TRBV19
clone_size: NA

cdr3_aa: CASSLRDSSYEQYF
cdr3_nt: TGTGCCAGCAGCTTAAGGGACAGTTCCTACGAGCAGTACTTC
d_call: TRBD1
cdr3_length: 14
j_call: TRBJ2-7
v_call: TRBV11-3
clone_size: NA

cdr3_aa: CASSTGEKLFF
cdr3_nt: TGTGCCAGCAGTACGGGTGAAAAACTGTTTTTT
d_call: NA
cdr3_length: 11
j_call: TRBJ1-4
v_call: TRBV28
clone_size: once

cdr3_aa: CASSSVGSGNTIYF
cdr3_nt: TGCGCCAGCAGTTCCGTCGGCTCTGGAAACACCATATATTTT
d_call: NA
cdr3_length: 14
j_call: TRBJ1-3
v_call: TRBV4-3
clone_size: once

cdr3_aa: CASSYRFVGTNEQFF
cdr3_nt: TGTGCCAGCAGTTACCGATTCGTCGGGACAAATGAGCAGTTCTTC
d_call: NA
cdr3_length: 15
j_call: TRBJ2-1
v_call: TRBV6-2/TRBV6-3
clone_size: NA

cdr3_aa: CASRPIGWSSGGYEQYF
cdr3_nt: TGTGCCAGCAGACCAATTGGGTGGTCCAGCGGGGGATACGAGCAGTACTTC
d_call: TRBD2
cdr3_length: 17
j_call: TRBJ2-7
v_call: TRBV7-2
clone_size: NA

cdr3_aa: CASSQVLIKNIQYF
cdr3_nt: TGCGCCAGCAGCCAAGTACTTATAAAGAACATTCAGTACTTC
d_call: NA
cdr3_length: 14
j_call: TRBJ2-4
v_call: TRBV4-1
clone_size: NA

cdr3_aa: CASSPTTGPDTQYF
cdr3_nt: TGTGCCAGTAGTCCGACCACAGGTCCAGATACGCAGTATTTT
d_call: NA
cdr3_length: 14
j_call: TRBJ2-3
v_call: TRBV19
clone_size: NA

cdr3_aa: CASAWLAVSTDTQYF
cdr3_nt: TGTGCCAGCGCTTGGTTAGCGGTTAGCACAGATACGCAGTATTTT
d_call: NA
cdr3_length: 15
j_call: TRBJ2-3
v_call: TRBV6-5
clone_size: NA

cdr3_aa: CASSYGSVRGPYEQYF
cdr3_nt: TGTGCCAGCAGTTACGGGTCGGTCAGGGGGCCGTACGAGCAGTACTTC
d_call: TRBD1
cdr3_length: 16
j_call: TRBJ2-7
v_call: TRBV6-5
clone_size: NA

cdr3_aa: CASSRLTNTGELFF
cdr3_nt: TGTGCCAGTAGTCGCCTAACGAACACCGGGGAGCTGTTTTTT
d_call: NA
cdr3_length: 14
j_call: TRBJ2-2
v_call: TRBV19
clone_size: NA

cdr3_aa: CASSQSSYRGHNSPLHF
cdr3_nt: TGCGCCAGCAGTCAAAGCTCCTACAGGGGACACAATTCACCCCTCCACTTT
d_call: TRBD1
cdr3_length: 17
j_call: TRBJ1-6
v_call: TRBV23-1
clone_size: NA

cdr3_aa: CASSQDRLEGDTQYF
cdr3_nt: TGTGCCAGCAGCCAAGATAGACTAGAAGGAGATACGCAGTATTTT
d_call: NA
cdr3_length: 15
j_call: TRBJ2-3
v_call: TRBV3-1/TRBV3-2
clone_size: NA

cdr3_aa: CASSPPAAPSTDTQYF
cdr3_nt: TGTGCCAGCAGTCCTCCGGCGGCCCCTAGCACAGATACGCAGTATTTT
d_call: NA
cdr3_length: 16
j_call: TRBJ2-3
v_call: TRBV7-2
clone_size: NA

cdr3_aa: CATSEGTRKGYTF
cdr3_nt: TGTGCCACCAGTGAGGGGACAAGGAAAGGCTACACCTTC
d_call: NA
cdr3_length: 13
j_call: TRBJ1-2
v_call: TRBV24-1
clone_size: few

cdr3_aa: CASSASAGGPRNEQFF
cdr3_nt: TGTGCCAGCAGCGCCTCAGCGGGAGGGCCGCGTAATGAGCAGTTCTTC
d_call: TRBD2
cdr3_length: 16
j_call: TRBJ2-1
v_call: TRBV9
clone_size: NA

cdr3_aa: CASSLPGLLSTDTQYF
cdr3_nt: TGTGCCAGCAGTTTACCGGGACTCCTTAGCACAGATACGCAGTATTTT
d_call: NA
cdr3_length: 16
j_call: TRBJ2-3
v_call: TRBV28
clone_size: NA

cdr3_aa: CAWSVPGTDTQYF
cdr3_nt: TGTGCCTGGAGTGTACCGGGAACAGATACGCAGTATTTT
d_call: NA
cdr3_length: 13
j_call: TRBJ2-3
v_call: TRBV30
clone_size: NA

cdr3_aa: CASSLVGTGIIYGYTF
cdr3_nt: TGTGCCAGCAGCTTAGTCGGGACAGGTATTATCTATGGCTACACCTTC
d_call: TRBD1
cdr3_length: 16
j_call: TRBJ1-2
v_call: TRBV11-3
clone_size: NA

cdr3_aa: CAMHGTANTEAFF
cdr3_nt: TGTGCCATGCACGGGACTGCGAACACTGAAGCTTTCTTT
d_call: NA
cdr3_length: 13
j_call: TRBJ1-1
v_call: TRBV10-3
clone_size: NA

cdr3_aa: CASSQTGTKYEQYF
cdr3_nt: TGCGCCAGCAGCCAGACCGGGACTAAGTACGAGCAGTACTTC
d_call: TRBD2
cdr3_length: 14
j_call: TRBJ2-7
v_call: TRBV4-1
clone_size: NA

cdr3_aa: CASSYGGVGTDTQYF
cdr3_nt: TGTGCCAGCAGTTACGGGGGGGTGGGCACAGATACGCAGTATTTT
d_call: TRBD2
cdr3_length: 15
j_call: TRBJ2-3
v_call: TRBV6-6
clone_size: NA

cdr3_aa: CASSLVWSDTGELFF
cdr3_nt: TGTGCCAGCAGCTTAGTATGGAGCGACACCGGGGAGCTGTTTTTT
d_call: NA
cdr3_length: 15
j_call: TRBJ2-2
v_call: TRBV7-2
clone_size: NA

cdr3_aa: CASSWTGGTDTQYF
cdr3_nt: TGTGCCAGCAGCTGGACAGGGGGCACAGATACGCAGTATTTT
d_call: TRBD1
cdr3_length: 14
j_call: TRBJ2-3
v_call: TRBV25-1
clone_size: NA

cdr3_aa: CASSWQDTTNEKLFF
cdr3_nt: TGTGCCAGCAGTTGGCAGGACACAACTAATGAAAAACTGTTTTTT
d_call: NA
cdr3_length: 15
j_call: TRBJ1-4
v_call: TRBV6-2/TRBV6-3
clone_size: NA

cdr3_aa: CASSLDRGYEQYF
cdr3_nt: TGTGCCAGCAGCTTAGACAGGGGCTACGAGCAGTACTTC
d_call: TRBD1
cdr3_length: 13
j_call: TRBJ2-7
v_call: TRBV11-1
clone_size: NA

cdr3_aa: CASSLVRDRDKLFF
cdr3_nt: TGTGCCAGCAGCTTAGTAAGGGACAGGGACAAACTGTTTTTT
d_call: TRBD1
cdr3_length: 14
j_call: TRBJ1-4
v_call: TRBV7-2
clone_size: NA

cdr3_aa: CASSPPLAGGPNTQYF
cdr3_nt: TGTGCCAGCAGTCCCCCCTTAGCGGGGGGGCCGAATACGCAGTATTTT
d_call: TRBD2
cdr3_length: 16
j_call: TRBJ2-3
v_call: TRBV4-2
clone_size: once